The 22 T cell receptor beta chains in this list originate from one sample, sequenced in a study of Ad26.COV2.S vaccination and SARS-CoV-2 variants. Treatment given: around 19 received Ad26.COV2.S at low or high dose, single or two shots; 5 received placebo; per-sample allocation not given. Specimens were obtained on day 63 following the first vaccine or placebo injection. Profiling relied on immunoSEQ multiplex PCR, and the TCRdb table lists in-frame clones only, not all of them. The sample gives 410,000 or so clones, around 90% of which show up once; over 9% is in the top ten. The source material was peripheral blood, sampled in a trial of Ad26.COV2.S vaccine versus placebo. These receptors all stem from a person between 18 and 65 years old who received the Ad26.COV2.S COVID-19 vaccine or a placebo.

CDR3 in amino acids: CASSLTYSMVEAFF. The CDR3 nucleotides read TGTGCCAGCAGCTTAACGTACAGCATGGTTGAAGCTTTCTTT. The chain carries TRBV7-2 and TRBJ1-1; D remains ambiguous. Germline V gene lookup returns CDR1 SGHTA and CDR2 FQGNSA. The CDR3 sequence is 14 residues long. Trimming cost V 2 bases and J 7 bases, with 14 bases left between them.

This chain links TRBV7-2 with TRBJ1-1, with 10 bases lining up with TRBD1. Unmatched junction bases numbered 3, after V lost 7 bases and J lost 4 bases. The CDR3 totals 13 residues. The V gene's germline CDR1 is SGHTA and CDR2 FQGNSA. CDR3 coding DNA: TGTGCCAGCATCAGGGACAGGGGCACTGAAGCTTTCTTT. Its translation: CASIRDRGTEAFF.

V is TRBV5-8 and J is TRBJ2-2, with TRBD2 identical over 11 bases. V was clipped by 4 bases and J by 4 bases; unmatched bases: 3. CDR3 length: 15 amino acids. Germline loops: CDR1 SGHTS, CDR2 YDEGEE. DNA of the CDR3: TGTGCCAGCAGCAGAGGACTAGCGGGCACCGGGGAGCTGTTTTTT. Encoded protein: CASSRGLAGTGELFF.

The V gene is TRBV3-1 (or the pseudogene TRBV3-2), the J gene TRBJ2-1; weak D call: TRBD2 (6 bases). Germline V lookup: CDR1 LGHDT, CDR2 YNNKEL (reference sequence). The CDR3 covers 16 residues. The V end lost 4 bases, the J end lost 3 bases, and 16 bases lay between the germline ends. CDR3 residues: CASSLLFQRVYNEQFF. The CDR3, as DNA: TGTGCCAGCAGCCTGTTATTCCAGCGGGTCTACAATGAGCAGTTCTTC.

The chain employs TRBV3-1 (or the pseudogene TRBV3-2) and TRBJ2-3; D remains ambiguous. CDR3 length: 15 amino acids. Trimming removed 1 base from V and 1 base from J, with 9 bases in between. CDR1 and CDR2 from the germline V gene are LGHDT and YNNKEL (reference sequence). This CDR3 is CASSQVGSRTDTQYF. DNA of the CDR3: TGTGCCAGCAGCCAAGTGGGCAGCCGCACAGATACGCAGTATTTT.

V usage is TRBV4-1 and J usage is TRBJ2-3; TRBD2 agrees at 11 bases. The germline CDR1 and CDR2 sequences are MGHRA and YSYEKL. V lost 1 base and J lost 8; bases outside the gene matches: 8. The CDR3 sequence is 16 residues long. The CDR3 is CASSQVGSGRAGTQYF. CDR3 nucleotide sequence: TGCGCCAGCAGCCAAGTCGGTAGCGGGAGGGCCGGTACGCAGTATTTT.

This clone has only a few counts. The chain links TRBV2 to TRBJ2-4; a possible D gene is TRBD2 (5 bases). V lost 5 bases and J 4 bases, leaving 15 bases between the germline ends. CDR1 SNHLY and CDR2 FYNNEI come from the germline V gene. The length of the CDR3 is 15 residues. The CDR3 DNA reads as TGTGCCAGCAGTTCTAGCTCCCCAATGAAAAACATTCAGTACTTC. It specifies CASSSSSPMKNIQYF.

This chain joins TRBV12-3 or TRBV12-4 and TRBJ1-2, with D tentatively TRBD1 (5 bases). V was cut by 6 bases and J by 5 bases, with 10 bases left in between. The CDR3 is 12 residues long. The DNA for the CDR3 is TGTGCCAGCAGCCAGGGCCCGTATGGCTACACCTTC. It codes for CASSQGPYGYTF.

The chain uses TRBV20-1 and TRBJ2-7, with D uncertain. Germline loops: CDR1 DFQATT, CDR2 SNEGSKA (reference sequence). This CDR3 contains 11 residues. V lost 3 bases to trimming and J lost 5 bases, with 8 bases between them. This CDR3 is CSARSRHEQYF. The CDR3 region has the DNA TGCAGTGCTAGGTCCAGGCACGAGCAGTACTTC.

A single count supports this clone. Other DNA sequences from this sample encode an identical CDR3 as well. V and J are TRBV4-3 and TRBJ2-3, with D hard to call. CDR3 length: 15 residues. Germline V gene lookup returns CDR1 LGHNA and CDR2 YSLEER. V lost 0 bases and J lost 0, with 7 bases in between. For the CDR3, the DNA is TGCGCCAGCAGCCAAGACCGGACGAGCACAGATACGCAGTATTTT. This translates into CASSQDRTSTDTQYF.

The V and J genes are TRBV6-2 or TRBV6-3 and TRBJ2-1, with a tentative D call TRBD2 (6 bases). The CDR3 is 14 residues long. CDR1 is MNHEY, CDR2 SVGEGT, per germline. V was shortened by 2 bases and J by 7 bases, with 12 bases between the two germline ends. The CDR3: CASSYAGPRNEQFF. In nucleotides, the CDR3 is TGTGCCAGCAGTTACGCGGGGCCACGGAATGAGCAGTTCTTC.

The genes are TRBV6-4 and TRBJ1-2; D perhaps matches TRBD1 (6 bases). CDR1 and CDR2 (germline): MRHNA, SNTAGT. Trimming shortened V by 3 bases and J by 4 bases, and 24 bases separated the two germline ends. CDR3 size: 18 residues. The CDR3 reads CASSETPWTGAQGYGYTF. The CDR3 nucleotides are TGTGCCAGCAGTGAGACCCCCTGGACGGGGGCGCAGGGCTATGGCTACACCTTC.

The CDR3 bases are TGCGCCAGCAGCCAAGAAAAACTTCCGGGCCCGCTAGGCACTGAAGCTTTCTTT. This encodes CASSQEKLPGPLGTEAFF. The chain uses TRBV4-3 and TRBJ1-1; no reliable D call. The V gene's germline CDR1 is LGHNA and CDR2 YSLEER. V dropped 0 bases and J dropped 4 bases, with 21 bases sitting between them. The CDR3 has 18 residues.

In its sample, this clone was seen a few times. The junction departs from the called germline gene at one end, perhaps through a read error. The chain has TRBV14 and TRBJ2-7; TRBD1 matches at 8 bases. Per the germline V gene, CDR1 is SGHDN and CDR2 is FVKESK. The CDR3 runs to 15 residues. The CDR3 loop reads CASSQSWTGSSEQYF. CDR3 nucleotides: TGTGCCAGCAGCCAAAGTTGGACAGGGTCCTCCGAGCAGTACTTC.

The rearrangement uses TRBV19 and TRBJ1-1; the D gene is possibly TRBD1 (5 bases). Trimming cost V 4 bases and J 3 bases, with 15 bases left between them. In germline, CDR1 is LNHDA, CDR2 SQIVND (reference sequence). This CDR3 is 15 amino acids long. CDR3 loop: CASSKGTGEDTEAFF. CDR3 DNA: TGTGCCAGTAGTAAAGGGACCGGGGAGGACACTGAAGCTTTCTTT.

This rearrangement joins TRBV7-9 to TRBJ2-1, with TRBD1 matching over 10 bases. The germline V gene encodes CDR1 SEHNR and CDR2 FQNEAQ (reference sequence). This CDR3 spans 14 amino acids. J lost 9 bases, V lost 5 bases, and 7 bases had no gene match. CDR3 protein: CASSPDDRGLEQFF. The CDR3 DNA follows: TGTGCCAGCAGCCCAGACGACAGGGGGCTTGAGCAGTTCTTC.

This clone is a singleton in its sample. The CDR3 DNA follows: TGCGCCACCCGGGACAGGGGAACTAATAGCAATCAGCCCCAGCATTTT. This translates into CATRDRGTNSNQPQHF. V and J are TRBV5-1 and TRBJ1-5; 10 bases agree with TRBD1. V lost 9 bases and J lost 0; bases outside the gene matches: 9. From germline, CDR1 is SGHRS and CDR2 YFSETQ. This CDR3 has 16 amino acids.

The V call is TRBV9, the J call TRBJ1-6; no clear D. The CDR3 has 13 residues. V lost 2 bases and J 5 bases, leaving 5 bases between the germline ends. The germline V gene has CDR1 SGDLS and CDR2 YYNGEE. The CDR3 here is CASSVRDNSPLHF. The CDR3 DNA reads TGTGCCAGCAGCGTCCGAGATAATTCACCCCTCCACTTT.

The chain joins TRBV29-1 to TRBJ2-3; weak D call: TRBD2 (5 bases). The germline CDR1 and CDR2 sequences are SQVTM and ANQGSEA. This CDR3 has 16 residues. V was cut by 5 bases and J by 5 bases, with 23 bases left in between. The CDR3 region is CSVTFALAVRVDTQYF. CDR3 nucleotides: TGCAGCGTTACTTTTGCCTTAGCCGTGAGGGTAGATACGCAGTATTTT.

This clone was detected once. The V and J genes are TRBV7-3 and TRBJ2-3; D unclear. In germline, CDR1 is SGHTA, CDR2 FQGTGA. The CDR3 is 12 residues long. The germline V and J ends were trimmed by 3 bases and 4 bases, with 5 bases remaining between them. The CDR3 sequence is CASSFRPDTQYF. DNA of the CDR3: TGTGCCAGCAGCTTTCGCCCAGATACGCAGTATTTT.

This sequence joins TRBV6-5 and TRBJ2-1; 10 bases match TRBD2. The germline gives CDR1 MNHEY, CDR2 SVGAGI. The CDR3 loop spans 15 amino acids. The junction had 5 bases not matched to a gene; V was cut back by 4 bases and J by 5 bases. The CDR3 DNA is TGTGCCAGCAGTTCCTCACTAGCGGGGAACAATGAGCAGTTCTTC. Translated, it gives CASSSSLAGNNEQFF.

This clone came up a few times. The chain couples TRBV18 to TRBJ1-3; 10 positions agree with TRBD1. The ends lost 4 bases at V and 0 bases at J; junction bases unmatched: 15. From germline, CDR1 is KGHSH and CDR2 LQKENI. The CDR3 runs to 20 residues. The CDR3 is CASSRNQPGQGSVSGNTIYF. The DNA for the CDR3 is TGTGCCAGCTCACGAAACCAACCGGGACAGGGGTCCGTCTCTGGAAACACCATATATTTT.